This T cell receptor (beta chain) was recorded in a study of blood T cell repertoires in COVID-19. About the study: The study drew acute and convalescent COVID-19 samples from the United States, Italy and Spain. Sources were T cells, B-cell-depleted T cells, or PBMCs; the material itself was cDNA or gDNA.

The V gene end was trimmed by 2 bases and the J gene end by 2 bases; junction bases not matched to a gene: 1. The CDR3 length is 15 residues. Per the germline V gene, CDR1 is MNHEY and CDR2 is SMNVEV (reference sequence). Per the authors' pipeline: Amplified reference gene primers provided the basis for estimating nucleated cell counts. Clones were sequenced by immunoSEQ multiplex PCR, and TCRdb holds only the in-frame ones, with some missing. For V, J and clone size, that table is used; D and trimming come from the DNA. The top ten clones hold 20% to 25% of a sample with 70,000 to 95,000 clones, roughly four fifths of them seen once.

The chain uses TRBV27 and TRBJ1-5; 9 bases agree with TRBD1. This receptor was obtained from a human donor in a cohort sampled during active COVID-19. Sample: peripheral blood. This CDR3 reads CASSLRQGGNQPQHF. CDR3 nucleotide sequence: TGTGCCAGCAGTTTAAGACAGGGGGGCAATCAGCCCCAGCATTTT.